The 16 T cell receptor beta chains in this list originate from one sample, sequenced in a study of T cells in localized non-small cell lung cancer. Only in-frame clones appear in the TCRdb table, and some are missing; sequencing was by immunoSEQ multiplex PCR. Among 23,000 or so clones, around 85% were seen once, and the ten largest hold roughly 1.1%. The sequenced sample was peripheral blood, obtained before any cancer treatment. These receptors all come from a woman aged 40-69 years with stage I lung adenocarcinoma.

The chain has TRBV29-1 and TRBJ2-1, with D hard to call. The CDR3 consists of 13 residues. V lost 2 bases to trimming and J lost 5 bases, with 10 bases between them. Germline V gene data show CDR1 as SQVTM and CDR2 as ANQGSEA. The CDR3 region has the DNA TGCAGCGTTGAATCGTGGCAGGACAATGAGCAGTTCTTC. Translation: CSVESWQDNEQFF.

The chain links TRBV28 to TRBJ2-7; D not resolved. Trimming cost V 3 bases and J 0 bases, with 18 bases left between them. This CDR3 is 17 amino acids long. Germline V gene lookup returns CDR1 MDHEN and CDR2 SYDVKM. The CDR3 sequence is CASSFGPHRSSSYEQYF. DNA of the CDR3: TGTGCCAGCAGTTTTGGGCCCCATCGCTCCTCCTCCTACGAGCAGTACTTC.

This clone was seen only once. The gene calls are TRBV6-6 and TRBJ1-2, with TRBD1 as a possible D gene (6 bases). The CDR3 length is 14 residues. V was clipped by 2 bases and J by 4 bases, with 11 bases between them. Germline V gene sequence: CDR1 MNHNY, CDR2 SVGAGI (reference sequence). DNA for the CDR3: TGTGCCAGCAGTTACGGGGGGCTCGGCTATGGCTACACCTTC. Protein product: CASSYGGLGYGYTF.

The V and J genes are TRBV7-2 and TRBJ1-4; D is unresolved. V was clipped by 3 bases and J by 5 bases, with 10 bases between them. CDR1 SGHTA and CDR2 FQGNSA come from the germline V gene. This CDR3 contains 14 residues. CDR3 protein: CASSFLGQNEKLFF. CDR3 bases: TGTGCCAGCAGCTTTTTAGGCCAAAATGAAAAACTGTTTTTT.

V gene TRBV30 combines with J gene TRBJ1-1, with TRBD1 as a possible D gene (5 bases). CDR3 length equals 13 residues. The V end lost 4 bases, the J end lost 6 bases, and 15 bases lay between the germline ends. Germline-derived CDR1 and CDR2 are GTSNPN and SVGIG (reference sequence). CDR3 residues: CAWNGGGGPEAFF. CDR3 in DNA: TGTGCCTGGAACGGCGGTGGGGGACCTGAAGCTTTCTTT.

The chain combines TRBV6-4 with TRBJ2-6; 7 positions match TRBD1. Germline CDR1 reads MRHNA; CDR2 reads SNTAGT. This CDR3 has 15 residues. V trimming: 4 bases; J trimming: 4 bases; junction bases outside the gene matches: 4. This chain's CDR3 is CASSAEGAGANVLTF. The CDR3 DNA is TGTGCCAGCAGTGCTGAGGGGGCCGGGGCCAACGTCCTGACTTTC.

This chain links TRBV7-3 with TRBJ1-2; no clear D gene. The V gene lost 3 bases and the J gene lost 3 bases, with 17 bases spanning the gap. The V gene's germline CDR1 is SGHTA and CDR2 FQGTGA. The CDR3 length is 16 residues. CDR3 bases: TGTGCCAGCAGCTTCGTTGGGCAGGCACTATACTATGGCTACACCTTC. It yields the protein CASSFVGQALYYGYTF.

The V gene is TRBV7-2, the J gene TRBJ2-7, with D perhaps TRBD2 (6 bases). Trimming removed 4 bases at V and 2 bases at J, with 15 bases between. Germline CDR1 and CDR2: SGHTA and FQGNSA. The CDR3 runs 15 residues. The CDR3 region has the DNA TGTGCCAGCAGCTCCTTTCTAGGCGGGGCCTACGAGCAGTACTTC. Protein product: CASSSFLGGAYEQYF.

The chain employs TRBV19 and TRBJ2-5; D unresolved. The germline V gene encodes CDR1 LNHDA and CDR2 SQIVND (reference sequence). V was shortened by 4 bases and J by 4 bases, with 19 bases between the two germline ends. The CDR3 loop spans 16 amino acids. CDR3: CASSRTQGSWAETQYF. CDR3 in DNA: TGTGCCAGTAGTAGAACCCAAGGGTCCTGGGCAGAGACCCAGTACTTC.

The J gene is TRBJ2-2, the V gene TRBV5-5, with a possible D match to TRBD1 (6 bases). The CDR3 runs 19 residues. Germline V gene sequence: CDR1 SGHKS, CDR2 YYEKEE (reference sequence). Trimming pared 5 bases from V and 1 base from J, leaving 24 bases between. CDR3 residues: CASRPPESLGHLNTGELFF. In nucleotides, the CDR3 is TGTGCCAGCAGGCCCCCGGAATCCTTGGGACATTTGAACACCGGGGAGCTGTTTTTT. The full variable domain, completed using reference TRBV5-5 and TRBJ2-2, is DAGVTQSPTHLIKTRGQQVTLRCSPISGHKSVSWYQQVLGQGPQFIFQYYEKEERGRGNFPDRFSARQFPNYSSELNVNALLLGDSALYLCASRPPESLGHLNTGELFFGEGSRLTVL.

This chain links TRBV18 with TRBJ1-4; D is unresolved. Between the trimmed V and J ends, which lost 0 bases and 0 bases, there was a span of 8 bases. The CDR3 runs 16 residues. CDR1 and CDR2 (germline): KGHSH, LQKENI. CDR3 DNA: TGTGCCAGCTCACCACCGTCGACGACAACTAATGAAAAACTGTTTTTT. It is translated as CASSPPSTTTNEKLFF.

The chain couples TRBV7-9 to TRBJ2-3; D not certain. The V and J ends lost 4 bases and 6 bases respectively, with 11 bases between them. The CDR3 extends over 13 amino acids. CDR1 is SEHNR and CDR2 is FQNEAQ in the germline V gene (reference sequence). The CDR3 bases are TGTGCCAGCAGCTCGCCCTGGGCGGATACGCAGTATTTT. Its protein product is CASSSPWADTQYF.

The chain employs TRBV2 and TRBJ2-7; tentatively, D is TRBD2 (5 bases). The V gene lost 4 bases and the J gene lost 7 bases, with 11 bases spanning the gap. Germline CDR1 reads SNHLY; CDR2 reads FYNNEI. The CDR3 runs 12 residues. CDR3 in amino acids: CASSAKSGEQYF. The CDR3 nucleotides are TGTGCCAGCAGTGCAAAATCGGGGGAGCAGTACTTC.

The gene calls are TRBV7-2 and TRBJ2-4, with D maybe TRBD1 (5 bases). CDR3 length: 18 residues. Germline CDR1 SGHTA, CDR2 FQGNSA. V lost 2 bases and J lost 0, with 17 bases in between. The CDR3 nucleotides read TGTGCCAGCAGCTTAAATGCTCAGGGCTCAATAGCCAAAAACATTCAGTACTTC. This codes for CASSLNAQGSIAKNIQYF.

The chain has TRBV11-2 and TRBJ1-4; D is ambiguous. Germline lookup yields CDR1 SGHAT and CDR2 FQNNGV. Trimming removed 0 bases from V and 2 bases from J, with 7 bases in between. The CDR3 is 15 amino acids. The CDR3 reads CASSLEGSTNEKLFF. In DNA, the CDR3 is TGTGCCAGCAGCTTAGAGGGATCCACTAATGAAAAACTGTTTTTT.

The rearrangement links TRBV18 to TRBJ2-7; D is undetermined. CDR1 and CDR2 (germline): KGHSH, LQKENI. Trimming took 3 bases from V and 3 from J, leaving 12 bases between them. The CDR3 is 14 amino acids. The CDR3 nucleotides are TGTGCCAGCTCACCCGGTCTGGAGAGCTACGAGCAGTACTTC. This codes for CASSPGLESYEQYF.